This is a list of T cell receptor beta chains from one sample in a study of Graves' ophthalmopathy and Graves' hyperthyroidism. Using its own MiXCR run on the multiplex PCR reads, TCRdb lists one record per CDR3 protein. Of a few hundred thousand distinct CDR3 sequences listed, 15% to 20% were seen once; the top ten hold approximately 13%. The sequenced sample consisted of peripheral blood. The origin of the receptors is an adult man with Graves' ophthalmopathy. The CDR3 runs from the conserved cysteine through the conserved F or W. A D gene is named only where the DNA matches it firmly. Expanded clones are given a class, and other clones once, few, many or no size at all.

CASSQGGGTAGNTIYF,TGTGCCAGCAGCCAAGGGGGCGGGACGGCTGGAAACACCATATATTTT,TRBJ1-3,few,-,TRBV4-2
CASRRTGGSETQYF,TGTGCCAGCAGACGGACAGGGGGGTCGGAGACCCAGTACTTC,TRBJ2-5,-,TRBD1,TRBV27
CASSQTGGRSGELFF,TGTGCCAGCAGTCAAACAGGGGGCAGGAGCGGGGAGCTGTTTTTT,TRBJ2-2,once,TRBD1,TRBV6-1
CASSPTTRLGETQYF,TGTGCCAGCTCACCAACAACAAGGCTGGGAGAGACCCAGTACTTC,TRBJ2-5,many,-,TRBV18
CASSLQGQGENYGYTF,TGTGCCAGCAGTTTACAAGGACAGGGGGAGAACTATGGCTACACCTTC,TRBJ1-2,many,TRBD1,TRBV28
CASSYGAGGYGYTF,TGTGCCAGCAGTTACGGCGCGGGTGGCTATGGCTACACCTTC,TRBJ1-2,medium-sized,-,TRBV6-2/TRBV6-3
CASSLHGGWGRGTEAFF,TGTGCCAGCAGCTTACACGGGGGCTGGGGACGAGGGACTGAAGCTTTCTTT,TRBJ1-1,many,-,TRBV7-8
CASSHDSGGASEQYF,TGTGCCAGCAGCCATGATAGCGGGGGGGCCTCCGAGCAGTACTTC,TRBJ2-7,many,TRBD2,TRBV3-1
CASSLASGRRETQYF,TGTGCCAGCAGCTTAGCTAGCGGGAGAAGAGAGACCCAGTACTTC,TRBJ2-5,many,TRBD2,TRBV7-8
CSASRQVDIQYF,TGCAGTGCTAGCCGACAGGTTGACATTCAGTACTTC,TRBJ2-4,-,-,TRBV20-1
CASSDDTDSSYEQYF,TGTGCCAGCAGTGACGACACGGACAGCTCCTACGAGCAGTACTTC,TRBJ2-7,many,-,TRBV2
CASSYPRGSGGLNTGELFF,TGTGCCAGCAGTTACCCCCGGGGTAGCGGGGGGCTAAACACCGGGGAGCTGTTTTTT,TRBJ2-2,many,TRBD2,TRBV6-2/TRBV6-3
CASSEEVGVKSYQPQHF,TGTGCCAGCAGTGAAGAAGTGGGGGTGAAGAGTTATCAGCCCCAGCATTTT,TRBJ1-5,-,-,TRBV6-1
CASSLMGQWANVLTF,TGTGCCAGCAGCTTAATGGGGCAGTGGGCCAACGTCCTGACTTTC,TRBJ2-6,many,-,TRBV11-3
CAISVLTTGELFF,TGTGCCATCAGTGTTTTGACCACCGGGGAGCTGTTTTTT,TRBJ2-2,many,-,TRBV10-3
CASSLSSKNTEAFF,TGCGCCAGCAGCTTGAGCAGTAAGAACACTGAAGCTTTCTTT,TRBJ1-1,many,-,TRBV5-1
CASSQRTSGRGEQYF,TGTGCCAGCAGCCAACGGACTAGCGGGAGGGGAGAGCAGTACTTC,TRBJ2-7,many,TRBD2,TRBV11-2
CASTDRGEAFF,TGTGCCAGCACCGACAGGGGCGAAGCTTTCTTT,TRBJ1-1,few,TRBD1,TRBV12-3/TRBV12-4
CATSDPQGRSNYGYTF,TGTGCCACCAGTGATCCCCAGGGTAGAAGTAACTATGGCTACACCTTC,TRBJ1-2,many,-,TRBV24-1
CASSIRGQGANGYTF,TGTGCCAGCAGTATACGGGGACAGGGGGCTAATGGCTACACCTTC,TRBJ1-2,many,TRBD1,TRBV6-5
CASNVIGTELSF,TGCGCCAGCAACGTAATCGGGACAGAGTTGTCCTTC,TRBJ2-5,many,TRBD1,TRBV5-1
CASRSTGGRETQYF,TGTGCCAGCAGGTCGACAGGGGGCAGAGAGACCCAGTACTTC,TRBJ2-5,many,TRBD1,TRBV6-5
CASSFRSSYTPQHF,TGTGCCAGCAGTTTTAGGTCCAGCTATACGCCCCAGCATTTT,TRBJ1-5,many,-,TRBV27
CASGGQGPLEQYF,TGTGCCAGCGGGGGACAGGGCCCACTGGAGCAGTACTTC,TRBJ2-7,many,TRBD1,TRBV6-2/TRBV6-3
CASIRYTYEQYF,TGTGCCTCGATAAGGTATACCTACGAGCAGTACTTC,TRBJ2-7,many,-,TRBV30
CSARERGVLRETQYF,TGCAGTGCTAGGGAACGAGGAGTGTTGCGAGAGACCCAGTACTTC,TRBJ2-5,many,-,TRBV20-1
CASSVGQGRNQPQHF,TGTGCCAGCAGTGTCGGACAGGGGCGCAATCAGCCCCAGCATTTT,TRBJ1-5,many,TRBD1,TRBV2
CASARDRVYEQYF,TGTGCCAGCGCAAGGGACAGGGTTTACGAGCAGTACTTC,TRBJ2-7,many,TRBD1,TRBV6-5
CASSYGIVEAFF,TGTGCCAGCAGCTACGGTATCGTTGAAGCTTTCTTT,TRBJ1-1,many,-,TRBV3-1
CASRKASGTQETQYF,TGTGCCAGCAGAAAAGCGAGCGGGACGCAAGAGACCCAGTACTTC,TRBJ2-5,-,TRBD2,TRBV6-1
CASSNGGLNTEAFF,TGTGCCAGCAGCAACGGGGGGCTGAACACTGAAGCTTTCTTT,TRBJ1-1,few,-,TRBV3-1
CASSFFGRGHGNTIYF,TGTGCCAGCAGCTTTTTTGGCAGGGGTCATGGAAACACCATATATTTT,TRBJ1-3,once,-,TRBV7-8
CSSKTGLADVGETQYF,TGCAGTTCAAAAACAGGACTAGCGGACGTCGGAGAGACCCAGTACTTC,TRBJ2-5,many,TRBD2,TRBV20-1
CASKGRAQETQYF,TGTGCCAGCAAGGGTAGGGCCCAAGAGACCCAGTACTTC,TRBJ2-5,few,-,TRBV6-1
CASSEGRTSRYSNQPQHF,TGCGCCAGCAGCGAGGGACGGACCTCGAGATATAGCAATCAGCCCCAGCATTTT,TRBJ1-5,many,-,TRBV5-1
CASSSEGRKQYF,TGCGCCAGCAGTTCTGAAGGACGAAAGCAGTACTTC,TRBJ2-7,many,-,TRBV5-1
CAWSVQRGGLQETQYF,TGTGCCTGGAGTGTGCAGAGGGGGGGACTCCAAGAGACCCAGTACTTC,TRBJ2-5,many,-,TRBV30
CASSSIGQGQNIQYF,TGTGCCAGCAGTTCAATCGGACAGGGCCAAAACATTCAGTACTTC,TRBJ2-4,many,TRBD1,TRBV28
CASSQTTGESYEQYF,TGCGCCAGCAGCCAAACAACAGGGGAATCCTACGAGCAGTACTTC,TRBJ2-7,-,TRBD1,TRBV4-1
CASRGALRGANVLTF,TGTGCCAGCAGGGGGGCTCTTCGAGGGGCCAACGTCCTGACTTTC,TRBJ2-6,many,-,TRBV6-5
CASSGPIGDSGNTIYF,TGTGCCAGCAGTGGCCCGATTGGGGACTCTGGAAACACCATATATTTT,TRBJ1-3,many,-,TRBV6-1
CASRGGDTGELFF,TGTGCCAGCAGGGGCGGTGACACCGGGGAGCTGTTTTTT,TRBJ2-2,many,-,TRBV7-3
CAWAGTANTGELFF,TGTGCCTGGGCCGGGACAGCGAACACCGGGGAGCTGTTTTTT,TRBJ2-2,many,TRBD1,TRBV30
CASSPRLAGVRETQYF,TGTGCCAGCAGTCCCCGGCTAGCGGGAGTTCGAGAGACCCAGTACTTC,TRBJ2-5,many,TRBD2,TRBV27
CASSQTASGANVLTF,TGTGCCAGCAGCCAGACAGCCTCTGGGGCCAACGTCCTGACTTTC,TRBJ2-6,few,-,TRBV6-2/TRBV6-3
CASSWSRHTSNSPLHF,TGTGCCAGCAGTTGGAGCCGACACACCTCAAATTCACCCCTCCACTTT,TRBJ1-6,many,-,TRBV28
CASSLALGDRGHYEQYF,TGTGCCAGCAGTCTAGCATTGGGGGACAGGGGTCACTACGAGCAGTACTTC,TRBJ2-7,many,TRBD1,TRBV6-4
CASSLGSQGNSPLHF,TGTGCCAGCAGCTTAGGCTCACAGGGGAATTCACCCCTCCACTTT,TRBJ1-6,many,TRBD1,TRBV11-2
CASSFWATRNTIYF,TGTGCCAGCAGTTTTTGGGCTACGCGAAACACCATATATTTT,TRBJ1-3,many,-,TRBV12-3/TRBV12-4
CASSFFQAYTTEAFF,TGTGCCAGCAGTTTCTTTCAGGCATACACCACTGAAGCTTTCTTT,TRBJ1-1,many,-,TRBV12-3/TRBV12-4
CASSYTSGQADFAYGYTF,TGTGCCAGCAGTTACACCTCCGGACAGGCGGATTTTGCCTATGGCTACACCTTC,TRBJ1-2,many,TRBD1,TRBV6-2/TRBV6-3
CASSVAGRGETQYF,TGTGCCAGCAGCGTTGCAGGGCGGGGTGAGACCCAGTACTTC,TRBJ2-5,many,-,TRBV9
CASSEAVAEAGTQYF,TGTGCCAGCAGTGAAGCTGTAGCGGAGGCTGGGACCCAGTACTTC,TRBJ2-5,once,-,TRBV2